The text below deals with one T cell receptor (beta chain). Its specificity is unknown. In the authors' methods: The study's classifier, a distant-metastasis tool for papillary thyroid cancer, was built using CDR3 differences across clinicopathological groups. TCRdb re-called clones from the PCR reads using MiXCR. TCRdb's processing, not the study's, gives the V and J calls here. The sample contains approximately 40,000 clones, roughly half of which appear only once. V dropped 0 bases and J dropped 4 bases, with 13 bases sitting between them. The CDR3 is made up of 15 amino acids. CDR1 is MNHEY, CDR2 SMNVEV, per germline (reference sequence). This sample is part of a study of metastatic and nonmetastatic thyroid tumors. As for the study in general: Comparison of repertoires was carried out across blood and tumor or nodule tissue from malignant and benign thyroid patients.

Regarding the study as a whole: As reported, TCR beta diversity in blood and tumor was significantly higher in malignant thyroid tumors than in benign nodules.

Until they underwent thyroid surgery, no patient had received any treatment. Specimen: tumor tissue. The chain recombines TRBV27 with TRBJ2-7; D remains ambiguous. The source of this sequence is a male donor with papillary thyroid cancer or a benign thyroid nodule (not recorded which). Some clones in this sample may be carry-over from other donors' samples. This chain's CDR3 is CASSLSYQVIYEQYF. In DNA form, the CDR3 reads TGTGCCAGCAGTTTATCGTACCAGGTCATTTACGAGCAGTACTTC.